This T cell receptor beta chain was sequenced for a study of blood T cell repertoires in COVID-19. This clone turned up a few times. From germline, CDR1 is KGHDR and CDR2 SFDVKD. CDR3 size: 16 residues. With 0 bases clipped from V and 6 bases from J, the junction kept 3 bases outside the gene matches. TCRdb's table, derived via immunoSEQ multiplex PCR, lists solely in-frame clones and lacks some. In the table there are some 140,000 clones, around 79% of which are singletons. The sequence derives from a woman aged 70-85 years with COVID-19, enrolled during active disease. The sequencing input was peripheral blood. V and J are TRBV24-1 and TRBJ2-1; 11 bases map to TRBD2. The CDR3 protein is CATSDLPSGGLNEQFF. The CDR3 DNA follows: TGTGCCACCAGTGATTTGCCTAGCGGGGGGCTCAATGAGCAGTTCTTC.